This T cell receptor (beta chain) was recovered during a study of shared clonotypes between healthy human individuals. General study results and limits: Incomplete sequencing of sorted subsets was indicated by rarefaction despite large depth.

This CDR3 region has 14 residues. Germline values: CDR1 LNHDA, CDR2 SQIVND (reference sequence). V dropped 5 bases and J dropped 2 bases, with 13 bases sitting between them. This clone showed up just once. Antigen: not known. Measured with immunoSEQ multiplex PCR; TCRdb has only the in-frame clones, and not every one. This table holds 2 million to 2.5 million clones, approximately 94% found once. Sequenced input: naive CD4+ T cells sorted from blood. Subset indicated: CD45RA+ positively selected. The rearrangement uses TRBV19 and TRBJ2-7; D possibly corresponds to TRBD2 (5 bases). The sequence came from a man between 18 and 35 years old in good health. The CDR3 here is CASSAGPGPYEQYF. CDR3 DNA: TGTGCCAGTAGTGCGGGCCCCGGACCCTACGAGCAGTACTTC.